This paragraph reports one T cell receptor beta chain. Its specificity is unknown. The authors ran a second PCR of about 7 to 11 cycles using a sample-barcoded 5' primer and a J-beta primer mix. All samples yielded 2.5 million or more CDR3-containing paired-end reads. A single record per CDR3 protein comes from TCRdb applying MiXCR to the 5' RACE reads. The sample shows hundreds of thousands of distinct CDR3 sequences, 55% to 70% of them seen only once. This sample was included in a study of blood T cells in healthy people across ages. The study, taken as a whole, reports: Possibly, changes in expanded clonotypes were confounded because donor CMV status was unknown. The study found more naive CD4+ cells and higher diversity in long-lived than aged donors.

CDR3 length: 16 residues. V dropped 0 bases and J dropped 5 bases, with 13 bases sitting between them. CDR1 and CDR2 (germline): SEHNR, FQNEAQ (reference sequence). The receptor's source is a man between 25 and 39 years old in good health. Source material: blood. J is TRBJ1-4 and V is TRBV7-9; D gene uncertain. The CDR3 loop reads CASSLAGQRPNEKLFF. CDR3 DNA sequence: TGTGCCAGCAGCTTAGCAGGGCAGAGACCGAATGAAAAACTGTTTTTT.